This T cell receptor beta chain derives from a study of neurological immune-mediated disorders. V lost 4 bases and J 3 bases, leaving 13 bases between the germline ends. CDR3 length: 13 amino acids. Germline V gene data show CDR1 as SQVTM and CDR2 as ANQGSEA. TCRdb passed the 5' RACE reads through MiXCR, listing each CDR3 protein once. The sample yields 35,000 to 50,000 distinct CDR3 sequences, roughly 15% seen once. In its sample, this clonotype was seen many times. The V and J genes are TRBV29-1 and TRBJ2-7, with a possible D match to TRBD1 (6 bases). Sequenced sample: CD4+ T cells from blood. The sequence derives from a woman in her fifties or sixties with HTLV-1-associated myelopathy (HAM/TSP). CDR3: CSVGWGPGYEQYF. CDR3 bases: TGCAGCGTTGGGTGGGGGCCAGGCTACGAGCAGTACTTC.